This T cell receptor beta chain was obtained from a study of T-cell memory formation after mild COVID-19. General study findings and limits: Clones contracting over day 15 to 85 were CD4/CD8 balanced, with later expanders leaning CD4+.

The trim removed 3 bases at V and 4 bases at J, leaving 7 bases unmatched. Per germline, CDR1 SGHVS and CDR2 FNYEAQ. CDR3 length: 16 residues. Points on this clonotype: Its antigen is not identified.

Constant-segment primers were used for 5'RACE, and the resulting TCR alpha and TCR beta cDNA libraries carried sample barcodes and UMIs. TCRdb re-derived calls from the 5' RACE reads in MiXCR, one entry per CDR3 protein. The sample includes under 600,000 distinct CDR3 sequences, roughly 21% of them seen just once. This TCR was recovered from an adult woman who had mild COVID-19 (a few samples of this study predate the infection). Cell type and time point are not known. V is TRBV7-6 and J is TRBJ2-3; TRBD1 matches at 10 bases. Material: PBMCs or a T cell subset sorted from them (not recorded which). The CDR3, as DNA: TGTGCCAGCAGCTTGGTACGGGACAGGGGTCCAGATACGCAGTATTTT. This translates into CASSLVRDRGPDTQYF. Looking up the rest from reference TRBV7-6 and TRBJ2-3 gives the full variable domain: GAGVSQSPRYKVTKRGQDVALRCDPISGHVSLYWYRQALGQGPEFLTYFNYEAQQDKSGLPNDRFSAERPEGSISTLTIQRTEQRDSAMYRCASSLVRDRGPDTQYFGPGTRLTVL.